This passage covers 22 T cell receptor beta chains from one sample sequenced in a study of OX40 agonist ivuxolimab in advanced cancers. The protocol used for the library was the immunoSEQ multiplex PCR assay. Held by TCRdb, this immuneACCESS table contains in-frame sequences only and omits some clones. Under half of the omission traces to an unresolved V gene where checked; the cause of the rest is unknown. Recorded for this sample are about 76,000 clones; about 81% of them occurred a single time. The ten largest clones add up to roughly 1.8% of the sample. The material was CD4+ or CD8+ T cells sorted from blood, obtained in a trial of the OX40 agonist ivuxolimab. These receptors originate from an adult with an advanced solid tumor such as melanoma, head and neck, liver or kidney cancer.

This chain uses TRBV7-8 with TRBJ1-5; D may be TRBD1 (6 bases). The ends were cut back, 5 bases at V and 5 bases at J, with 13 bases in the middle. The CDR3 extends over 14 amino acids. The germline gives CDR1 SGHVS, CDR2 FQNEAQ. CDR3 bases: TGTGCCAGCAGCGCGGACAGCCGTTATCAGCCCCAGCATTTT. Amino acid sequence: CASSADSRYQPQHF. Looking up the rest from reference TRBV7-8 and TRBJ1-5 gives the full variable domain: GAGVSQSPRYKVAKRGQDVALRCDPISGHVSLFWYQQALGQGPEFLTYFQNEAQLDKSGLPSDRFFAERPEGSVSTLKIQRTQQEDSAVYLCASSADSRYQPQHFGDGTRLSIL.

The CDR3 loop is CASSLVMESYTF. The CDR3 nucleotides read TGTGCCAGCAGCTTGGTAATGGAGAGTTACACCTTC. This chain uses TRBV5-6 with TRBJ1-2, with unresolved D. The CDR3 covers 12 residues. CDR1 SGHDT and CDR2 YYEEEE come from the germline V gene. Trimming left V 0 bases short and J 11 bases short, with 11 bases between.

The genes are TRBV30 and TRBJ1-2; D unclear. CDR3 size: 14 residues. V was clipped by 3 bases and J by 4 bases, with 15 bases between them. Germline-derived CDR1 and CDR2 are GTSNPN and SVGIG (reference sequence). CDR3 DNA sequence: TGTGCCTGGAGCCCCCAGGTTTGGGTCTATGGCTACACCTTC. It is translated as CAWSPQVWVYGYTF.

The rearrangement joins TRBV30 to TRBJ1-2; 7 bases agree with TRBD1. Germline V gene data show CDR1 as GTSNPN and CDR2 as SVGIG (reference sequence). Trimming at V came to 2 bases and at J to 4 bases, leaving 4 bases not matched to a gene. The CDR3 runs to 13 residues. As DNA, the CDR3 is TGTGCCTGGAGTCGAGGGGGCTCCTATGGCTACACCTTC. Translated, it gives CAWSRGGSYGYTF.

V is TRBV28 and J is TRBJ1-2, with D maybe TRBD1 (5 bases). V lost 2 bases, J lost 8 bases, and 15 bases lay in between. CDR3 size: 14 residues. In germline, CDR1 is MDHEN, CDR2 SYDVKM. Here the CDR3 reads CASSLNLGTRGYTF. The CDR3 nucleotides read TGTGCCAGCAGTTTAAATCTCGGGACGAGGGGCTACACCTTC.

This chain connects TRBV4-1 to TRBJ1-1; 9 bases align to TRBD1. CDR3 size: 15 residues. Germline V CDR1 and CDR2: MGHRA, YSYEKL. J gave up 4 bases and V 4 bases, and 7 bases lay outside the gene matches. CDR3 bases: TGCGCCAGCAGCCTACAGGGGGCGCGGGGCACTGAAGCTTTCTTT. This gives the protein CASSLQGARGTEAFF.

The chain has TRBV5-1 and TRBJ2-7; D remains ambiguous. Germline V lookup: CDR1 SGHRS, CDR2 YFSETQ. The CDR3 sequence is 15 residues long. V shed 0 bases and J shed 0 bases, with 10 bases lying between them. CDR3 protein: CASSLGLLSSYEQYF. The CDR3 coding sequence is TGCGCCAGCAGCTTGGGCTTGCTAAGCTCCTACGAGCAGTACTTC.

The chain employs TRBV19 and TRBJ1-5; tentative D call: TRBD1 (6 bases). CDR3 length equals 15 residues. V lost 4 bases and J lost 6, with 16 bases in between. CDR1 and CDR2 (germline): LNHDA, SQIVND (reference sequence). The CDR3 reads CASSTSREGVQPQHF. CDR3 nucleotide sequence: TGTGCCAGTAGTACGTCCAGGGAGGGGGTTCAGCCCCAGCATTTT.

V usage is TRBV5-1 and J usage is TRBJ1-3, with TRBD1 matching over 7 bases. V lost 2 bases and J lost 4; bases outside the gene matches: 6. The CDR3 totals 15 residues. Germline CDR1 is SGHRS and CDR2 is YFSETQ. Here the CDR3 reads CASSFSTGLGNTIYF. In DNA form, the CDR3 reads TGCGCCAGCAGCTTTTCGACAGGGCTAGGAAACACCATATATTTT.

This chain links TRBV7-2 with TRBJ2-7; weak D call: TRBD2 (6 bases). The CDR3 extends over 15 amino acids. V lost 2 bases and J 4 bases, leaving 15 bases between the germline ends. Germline V CDR1 and CDR2: SGHTA, FQGNSA. The CDR3 sequence is CASSLLLGGDYEQYF. CDR3 DNA: TGTGCCAGCAGCTTACTGCTCGGGGGAGATTACGAGCAGTACTTC.

This chain joins TRBV10-3 and TRBJ1-3, with D hard to call. The CDR3 has 13 residues. V was clipped by 6 bases and J by 0 bases, with 6 bases between them. Germline assignment: CDR1 ENHRY and CDR2 SYGVKD. Here the CDR3 DNA reads TGTGCCATCAGAGAGGGCTCTGGAAACACCATATATTTT. Its protein product is CAIREGSGNTIYF.

V and J are TRBV30 and TRBJ1-2; 7 nucleotides match TRBD1. V lost 5 bases and J lost 7; bases outside the gene matches: 10. CDR3 length: 13 residues. Germline lookup yields CDR1 GTSNPN and CDR2 SVGIG (reference sequence). The CDR3 DNA is TGTGCCTGGTCGCGGGACAGAGAGAGTGGCTACACCTTC. This translates into CAWSRDRESGYTF.

The V call is TRBV4-1, the J call TRBJ2-7; 7 nucleotides agree with TRBD1. This CDR3 comprises 15 residues. The ends lost 3 bases at V and 3 bases at J; junction bases unmatched: 8. Germline CDR1 reads MGHRA; CDR2 reads YSYEKL. CDR3 DNA: TGCGCCAGCAGCCAGGATAGGACAGGACACTACGAGCAGTACTTC. It translates to CASSQDRTGHYEQYF.

V is TRBV11-1 and J is TRBJ1-2, with 9 bases matching TRBD1. The germline CDR1 and CDR2 sequences are SGHAT and FQDESV (reference sequence). With 6 bases clipped from V and 11 bases from J, the junction kept 13 bases outside the gene matches. CDR3 length: 14 residues. As DNA, the CDR3 is TGTGCCAGCAGTTCACCGGGACAGGGATTTATTTACACCTTC. Protein: CASSSPGQGFIYTF.

This rearrangement joins TRBV6-5 to TRBJ2-7; the match to TRBD2 covers 7 bases. Germline CDR1 MNHEY, CDR2 SVGAGI. J lost 4 bases, V lost 6 bases, and 12 bases had no gene match. The CDR3 has 15 amino acids. The CDR3 DNA reads TGTGCCAGCAGCCTCTATCGGGGGGACTATTACGAGCAGTACTTC. Protein sequence: CASSLYRGDYYEQYF.

This rearrangement joins TRBV5-5 to TRBJ2-2; either TRBD1 or TRBD2 may fit D (5 bases each). The CDR3 is made up of 16 amino acids. V lost 0 bases and J 1 base, leaving 10 bases between the germline ends. Germline assignment: CDR1 SGHKS and CDR2 YYEKEE (reference sequence). The CDR3 sequence: CASSLEGTGNTGELFF. CDR3 nucleotides: TGTGCCAGCAGCTTGGAAGGGACGGGGAACACCGGGGAGCTGTTTTTT.

The rearrangement links TRBV28 to TRBJ1-1; the D gene is possibly TRBD1 (6 bases). The CDR3 length is 12 residues. The germline V gene encodes CDR1 MDHEN and CDR2 SYDVKM. Trimming stripped 6 bases from V and 5 bases from J, with 10 bases between. The CDR3, as DNA: TGTGCCAGCAGCCGAGGACAGACTGAAGCTTTCTTT. Translated: CASSRGQTEAFF.

This clone came up a few times. The J gene is TRBJ1-1, the V gene TRBV6-1, with a tentative D call TRBD1 (5 bases). Trimming took 2 bases from V and 4 from J, leaving 8 bases between them. The CDR3 is 13 residues long. The germline V gene has CDR1 MNHNS and CDR2 SASEGT. CDR3 coding DNA: TGTGCCAGCAGTGAAAGGGGATCCACTGAAGCTTTCTTT. Protein product: CASSERGSTEAFF.

The CDR3 coding sequence is TGTGCCAGCAGCCCGCAGGTTGGTCCAGGGGCCGGCTACACCTTC. Translation gives CASSPQVGPGAGYTF. The rearrangement links TRBV7-2 to TRBJ1-2, with D possibly TRBD1 on 6 matching bases. Per the germline V gene, CDR1 is SGHTA and CDR2 is FQGNSA. The CDR3 consists of 15 residues. The V gene lost 5 bases and the J gene lost 8 bases, with 21 bases spanning the gap. Based on the CDR3 plus reference TRBV7-2 and TRBJ1-2, the full variable domain is GAGVSQSPSNKVTEKGKDVELRCDPISGHTALYWYRQSLGQGLEFLIYFQGNSAPDKSGLPSDRFSAERTGGSVSTLTIQRTQQEDSAVYLCASSPQVGPGAGYTFGSGTRLTVV.

The rearrangement uses TRBV15 and TRBJ2-6; D uncertain. Germline-derived CDR1 and CDR2 are LNHNV and YYDKDF (reference sequence). The CDR3 sequence is 16 residues long. Trimming shortened V by 0 bases and J by 4 bases, and 10 bases separated the two germline ends. In nucleotides, the CDR3 is TGTGCCACCAGCAGAGATCTGGGGTCCGGGGCCAACGTCCTGACTTTC. This encodes CATSRDLGSGANVLTF.

This clone was found a few times. The gene calls are TRBV5-1 and TRBJ2-5; 7 nucleotides align to TRBD2. CDR1 and CDR2 (germline): SGHRS, YFSETQ. After removal of 1 base from V and 1 base from J, the junction contained 4 bases not matched to a gene. The CDR3 spans 15 residues. CDR3 sequence reads: CASSLIAGVQETQYF. The DNA for the CDR3 is TGCGCCAGCAGCTTGATTGCGGGGGTCCAAGAGACCCAGTACTTC.

This chain connects TRBV4-1 to TRBJ2-1; 12 bases line up with TRBD2. CDR1 and CDR2 from the germline V gene are MGHRA and YSYEKL. The CDR3 loop spans 14 amino acids. The ends lost 4 bases at V and 7 bases at J; junction bases unmatched: 2. The CDR3 loop is CASSRTSGINEQFF. CDR3 in DNA: TGCGCCAGCAGCCGGACTAGCGGGATTAATGAGCAGTTCTTC.